This TCR beta chain was found in a study of post-analysis software for immune sequencing data. The study's findings and limits: TRBV segments more frequent in patients than in controls numbered several and included TRBV5-6, TRBV5-1 and TRBV20-1. In multiple sclerosis, normalized Chao1 diversity was significantly below that of controls.

TCR beta cDNA libraries had unique molecular identifiers. Each CDR3 protein is one row after TCRdb ran MiXCR on the PCR reads. The top ten hold approximately 4.3% of the sample, which has about 810,000 distinct CDR3 sequences, about 57% seen once. With regard to this clonotype: The antigen is unknown.

The CDR3 runs to 17 residues. CDR1 and CDR2 from the germline V gene are MNHNS and SASEGT. J lost 1 base, V lost 6 bases, and 11 bases had no gene match. The receptor was derived from a girl under 18 with multiple sclerosis. The sample was blood. V usage is TRBV6-1 and J usage is TRBJ2-5; 10 bases align to TRBD2. The CDR3 nucleotides are TGTGCCAGCAGAGTTCTTTTGCTAGCGGGGGTCCAAGAGACCCAGTACTTC. Translating it yields CASRVLLLAGVQETQYF.